This TCR beta chain came from a study of blood T cell repertoires in COVID-19. Turning to the study itself: T cells, B-cell-depleted T cells, or PBMCs provided the cDNA or gDNA that served as material.

This clone appeared a few times. The method was immunoSEQ multiplex PCR; TCRdb's version includes in-frame clones alone and lacks a portion of them. This table holds about 220,000 clones, approximately 86% found once. The CDR3 sequence is 16 residues long. The V and J ends lost 0 bases and 0 bases respectively, with 10 bases between them. Germline values: CDR1 SGDLS, CDR2 YYNGEE. The chain joins TRBV9 to TRBJ1-3; no clear D. Sequences were obtained from peripheral blood. The TCR was taken from a woman older than 75 with acute or convalescent COVID-19. In DNA form, the CDR3 reads TGTGCCAGCAGCGTAGTACGGGAGGGCTCTGGAAACACCATATATTTT. Its protein product is CASSVVREGSGNTIYF. Based on the CDR3 plus reference TRBV9 and TRBJ1-3, the full variable domain is DSGVTQTPKHLITATGQRVTLRCSPRSGDLSVYWYQQSLDQGLQFLIQYYNGEERAKGNILERFSAQQFPDLHSELNLSSLELGDSALYFCASSVVREGSGNTIYFGEGSWLTVV.